What follows are 22 T cell receptor beta chains derived from one specimen sequenced in a study of T cell clonality in common variable immunodeficiency. Profiling relied on immunoSEQ multiplex PCR, and the TCRdb table lists in-frame clones only, not all of them. The counts give more than 65,000 clones, none of them seen only once; approximately 0.8% is held by the top ten. The sequencing sample was made of peripheral blood mononuclear cells. These receptors were obtained from a person between 18 and 69 years old in good health.

Many counts were recorded for this clone. The read falls 3 residues short of the CDR3 end, and the missing part is taken from the germline J gene. The V gene is TRBV7-2, the J gene TRBJ2-1; D not certain. Germline V gene data show CDR1 as SGHTA and CDR2 as FQGNSA. The V end was cut by 1 base, the J end by 8 bases, with 6 bases between. This CDR3 has 12 residues. Incomplete CDR3 DNA: TGTGCCAGCAGCTTAGGCGGATATGAG. It codes for CASSLGGYE. Given in full, the CDR3 is CASSLGGYEQFF.

There are many counts of this clone. The read gets to within 3 residues of the CDR3 end, and the germline J gene fills in the rest. This chain joins TRBV11-2 and TRBJ1-4; TRBD1 matches at 7 bases. Germline CDR1 SGHAT, CDR2 FQNNGV. V shed 5 bases and J 4 bases; nucleotides not matched to a gene: 7. The CDR3 length is 15 residues. Here the CDR3 reads CASSQTGMGNEKLFF. The covered CDR3 bases are TGTGCCAGCAGCCAGACAGGGATGGGTAATGAAAAA.

This clone appeared many times. The junction does not match germline at one end; this may be a read error. The sequenced fragment ends 3 residues before the CDR3 boundary, so the rest is inferred from the germline J gene. The chain joins TRBV7-7 to TRBJ2-5, with 8 bases that match TRBD1. CDR3 length equals 15 residues. Germline assignment: CDR1 SSHAT and CDR2 FNYEAQ (reference sequence). CDR3 DNA (partial): TGTGCTAGCAGCTTAGGACAGGGCCGGGGAGAGACC. Translating it yields CASSLGQGRGET. The whole CDR3 reads CASSLGQGRGETQYF.

The table lists this clone with many counts. The CDR3 end lies 3 residues beyond the end of the read and is filled in from the germline J gene. This rearrangement joins TRBV6-1 to TRBJ2-5; D unclear. In germline, CDR1 is MNHNS, CDR2 SASEGT. The CDR3 sequence is 14 residues long. V was cut by 4 bases and J by 1 base, with 10 bases left in between. This chain's CDR3 is CASSGGGGQETQYF. The part of the CDR3 DNA that was read is TGTGCCAGCAGTGGAGGCGGCGGCCAAGAGACC.

This clone was observed many times. Here the CDR3 reads CASRASGDNEQFF. Incomplete CDR3 DNA: TGTGCCAGCAGGGCTAGCGGAGACAATGAG. This rearrangement joins TRBV7-9 to TRBJ2-1; 7 nucleotides agree with TRBD2. The CDR3 is cut off 3 residues early in the read; its end comes from the germline J gene. CDR3 length: 13 residues. V shed 6 bases, J shed 5 bases, and the junction held 4 bases outside the gene matches. CDR1 and CDR2 from the germline V gene are SEHNR and FQNEAQ (reference sequence).

Comment on this clone: The read comes to an end 3 residues before the CDR3 does, leaving the germline J gene to fill in the end. This chain links TRBV7-2 with TRBJ1-4; D ambiguous. Germline V gives CDR1 SGHTA, CDR2 FQGNSA. V dropped 5 bases and J dropped 5 bases, with 3 bases sitting between them. The CDR3 is 11 amino acids. CDR3 amino acids: CASSLNEKLFF. Incomplete CDR3 DNA: TGTGCCAGCAGCCTAAATGAAAAA.

This clone appeared many times. The DNA ends 3 residues before the CDR3 does, and the rest of the CDR3 is filled in from the germline J gene. The rearrangement links TRBV20-1 to TRBJ2-6; TRBD1 aligns across 7 bases. The CDR3 totals 13 residues. Trimming removed 5 bases from V and 5 bases from J; junction bases left unmatched: 3. Germline CDR1 is DFQATT and CDR2 is SNEGSKA (reference sequence). This CDR3 is CSASGGWANVLTF. CDR3 DNA (partial): TGCAGTGCTTCAGGGGGATGGGCCAACGTC.

This clone was picked up many times. The CDR3 bases that were read are TGTGCCAGTAGTATCGGGGACAGCTCCTACGAG. Its protein product is CASSIGDSSYE. The entire CDR3 reads CASSIGDSSYEQYF. The rearrangement joins TRBV19 to TRBJ2-7; TRBD1 agrees at 7 bases. Read coverage stops 3 residues before the CDR3 terminus; the germline J gene supplies the remainder. The ends lost 3 bases at V and 0 bases at J; junction bases unmatched: 2. CDR1 and CDR2 (germline): LNHDA, SQIVND (reference sequence). This CDR3 has 14 residues.

This clone was detected many times. Read coverage stops 3 residues before the CDR3 terminus; the germline J gene supplies the remainder. The chain combines TRBV7-8 with TRBJ2-1; D not resolved. V lost 5 bases and J lost 5, with 13 bases in between. The CDR3 runs to 14 residues. Germline loops: CDR1 SGHVS, CDR2 FQNEAQ. CDR3 DNA, as far as it was read: TGTGCCAGCAGCCCTCGCACAGCTAACAATGAG. Amino acids: CASSPRTANNE. The full-length CDR3 reads as CASSPRTANNEQFF.

This clone was detected ten times or more. The read gets to within 3 residues of the CDR3 end, and the germline J gene fills in the rest. The rearrangement joins TRBV12-3 or TRBV12-4 to TRBJ1-2; TRBD1 is a possible D gene (5 bases). The V gene lost 3 bases and the J gene lost 2 bases, with 13 bases spanning the gap. The CDR3 length is 15 residues. This CDR3 reads CASSFSGGPNYGYTF. The part of the CDR3 DNA that was read is TGTGCCAGCAGTTTCAGCGGGGGTCCAAACTATGGC.

On this clone itself: The read is 3 residues too short to cover the CDR3 end, so that end is filled in from the germline J gene. The chain carries TRBV6-4 and TRBJ1-2; unclear D gene. Germline V gene sequence: CDR1 MRHNA, CDR2 SNTAGT. The length of the CDR3 is 17 residues. The CDR3 loop is CASSDPGLADPYNDYTF. CDR3 DNA, as far as it was read: TGTGCCAGCAGTGACCCCGGACTAGCGGACCCCTACAATGAC.

Only a few counts were recorded for this clone. Sequencing ends 3 residues short of the CDR3 end; the germline J gene provides the rest. This chain joins TRBV19 and TRBJ1-1, with 7 bases matching TRBD1. Unmatched junction bases numbered 6, after V lost 5 bases and J lost 0 bases. CDR1 and CDR2 (germline): LNHDA, SQIVND (reference sequence). This CDR3 comprises 15 residues. The CDR3 sequence is CASSPGTAMNTEAFF. The CDR3 bases that were read are TGTGCCAGTAGTCCCGGGACAGCCATGAACACTGAA.

With respect to this clone: The read terminates 3 residues before the CDR3 end, so the remaining end is supplied by the germline J gene. The chain joins TRBV7-2 to TRBJ1-3; D might be TRBD1 (6 bases). From germline, CDR1 is SGHTA and CDR2 FQGNSA. Trimming left V 1 base short and J 1 base short, with 8 bases between. This CDR3 is built from 15 residues. The sequenced CDR3 bases are TGTGCCAGCAGCTTAGTAAGGGGGTCTGGAAACACC. It codes for CASSLVRGSGNT. The CDR3, in full, reads CASSLVRGSGNTIYF.

This clone was counted only a few times. The missing CDR3 end, 3 residues past where the read stops, is filled in from the germline J gene. This chain uses TRBV6-4 with TRBJ1-5; TRBD1 matches 8 bases. V was clipped by 0 bases and J by 3 bases; unmatched bases: 4. CDR1 and CDR2 (germline): MRHNA, SNTAGT. The CDR3 consists of 16 residues. The CDR3 reads CASSDSRGQVNQPQHF. The sequenced part of the CDR3 DNA is TGTGCCAGCAGTGACTCCAGGGGGCAGGTCAATCAGCCC.

This clone occurred many times. The read falls 3 residues short of the CDR3 end, and the missing part is taken from the germline J gene. The chain uses TRBV12-3 or TRBV12-4 and TRBJ2-3; TRBD2 agrees at 8 bases. This CDR3 contains 13 residues. This CDR3 reads CASSFKILAAQYF. The CDR3 bases that were read are TGTGCCAGCAGTTTTAAGATACTAGCGGCG.

This clone occurred many times. The observed sequence ends 3 residues before the CDR3 terminus, with the missing tail filled in from the germline J gene. The chain uses TRBV6-2 or TRBV6-3 and TRBJ2-7; 8 bases align to TRBD2. Trimming at V came to 0 bases and at J to 0 bases, leaving 4 bases not matched to a gene. Germline V gene sequence: CDR1 MNHEY, CDR2 SVGEGT. The CDR3 sequence is 16 residues long. CDR3 protein: CASSYSSTSGSYEQYF. The part of the CDR3 DNA that was read is TGTGCCAGCAGTTACTCGAGTACTAGCGGCTCCTACGAG.

The sample holds many counts of this clone. This CDR3 reads CASSFSQSEQYF. Partial CDR3 DNA: TGTGCCAGCAGCTTCTCCCAGAGCGAG. The V call is TRBV7-9, the J call TRBJ2-7; D gene unclear. Read sequence stops 3 residues before the CDR3 end, and the germline J gene provides the missing end. The V and J ends lost 3 bases and 6 bases respectively, with 9 bases between them. The V gene's germline CDR1 is SEHNR and CDR2 FQNEAQ (reference sequence). CDR3 length: 12 amino acids.

This clone has at least ten counts. The CDR3 goes on 3 residues after the read ends, and that part is filled in from the germline J gene. The rearrangement links TRBV7-9 to TRBJ2-7; D is unresolved. The CDR3 runs to 13 residues. Germline V gene data show CDR1 as SEHNR and CDR2 as FQNEAQ (reference sequence). V was shortened by 1 base and J by 3 bases, with 7 bases between the two germline ends. The sequenced CDR3 bases are TGTGCCAGCAGCTTAGGGCAGTTCTACGAG. Translated, it gives CASSLGQFYE. The CDR3 reads in full as CASSLGQFYEQYF.

In this sample, this clone turned up many times. The read gets to within 3 residues of the CDR3 end, and the germline J gene fills in the rest. The V and J genes are TRBV19 and TRBJ1-5, with D perhaps TRBD1 (6 bases). CDR1 and CDR2 (germline): LNHDA, SQIVND (reference sequence). CDR3 size: 18 residues. V lost 3 bases and J 5 bases, leaving 23 bases between the germline ends. CDR3 amino acids: CASSMDQGLGLRHQPQHF. CDR3 bases read: TGTGCCAGTAGTATGGACCAGGGGCTTGGTCTTCGGCATCAGCCC. The complete variable domain, with remaining parts taken from reference TRBV19 and TRBJ1-5, reads DGGITQSPKYLFRKEGQNVTLSCEQNLNHDAMYWYRQDPGQGLRLIYYSQIVNDFQKGDIAEGYSVSREKKESFPLTVTSAQKNPTAFYLCASSMDQGLGLRHQPQHFGDGTRLSIL.

In its sample, this clone was seen many times. The read stops 3 residues short of the end of the CDR3; the missing end is completed from the germline J gene. The V and J genes are TRBV20-1 and TRBJ2-7; tentative D call: TRBD1 (6 bases). Germline loops: CDR1 DFQATT, CDR2 SNEGSKA (reference sequence). Between the trimmed V and J ends, which lost 2 bases and 2 bases, there was a span of 13 bases. CDR3 length equals 14 residues. CDR3 loop: CSARSTGPPYEQYF. CDR3 DNA (partial): TGCAGTGCTAGAAGCACAGGGCCTCCCTACGAG.

This clone was seen repeatedly, ten times or more. The CDR3 DNA, read in part, is TGTGCCAGCAGCTTGGGAGGGTCAATGGGTGGC. This codes for CASSLGGSMGG. The entire CDR3 protein is CASSLGGSMGGYTF. This chain joins TRBV5-6 and TRBJ1-2; D is unresolved. The read finishes 3 residues shy of the CDR3 end, and the germline J gene is used to complete it. The CDR3 extends over 14 amino acids. The ends were cut back, 0 bases at V and 7 bases at J, with 13 bases in the middle. Germline CDR1 is SGHDT and CDR2 is YYEEEE.

This clone was seen only a few times. Read data end 3 residues before the CDR3 end; the end is taken from the germline J gene. The chain links TRBV11-3 to TRBJ1-1; 7 nucleotides match TRBD1. The CDR3 spans 14 residues. Trimming cost V 1 base and J 4 bases; bases outside gene matches: 3. Germline V gene sequence: CDR1 SGHNT, CDR2 YENEEA. The sequenced CDR3 bases are TGTGCCAGCAGCTTAGGTACAGGGGCCACTGAA. This translates into CASSLGTGATE. The complete CDR3 reads CASSLGTGATEAFF.